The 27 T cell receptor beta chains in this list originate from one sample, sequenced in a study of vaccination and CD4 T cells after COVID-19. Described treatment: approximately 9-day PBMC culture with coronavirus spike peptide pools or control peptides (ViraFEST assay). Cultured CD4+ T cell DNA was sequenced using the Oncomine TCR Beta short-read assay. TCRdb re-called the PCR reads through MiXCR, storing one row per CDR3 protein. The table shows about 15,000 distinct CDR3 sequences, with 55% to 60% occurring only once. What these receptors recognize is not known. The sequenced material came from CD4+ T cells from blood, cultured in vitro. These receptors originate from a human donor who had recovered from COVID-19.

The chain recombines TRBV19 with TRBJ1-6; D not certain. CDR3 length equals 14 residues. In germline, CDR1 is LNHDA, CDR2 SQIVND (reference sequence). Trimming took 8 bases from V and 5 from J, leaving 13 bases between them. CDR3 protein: CASRSGLNNSPLHF. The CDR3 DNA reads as TGTGCCAGTCGTTCTGGACTGAATAATTCACCCCTCCACTTT.

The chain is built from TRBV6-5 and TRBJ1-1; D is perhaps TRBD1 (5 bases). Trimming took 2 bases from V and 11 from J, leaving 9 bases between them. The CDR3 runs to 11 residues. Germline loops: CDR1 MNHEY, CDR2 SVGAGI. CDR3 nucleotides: TGTGCCAGCAGTTACCAGGGAAAGGCTTTCTTT. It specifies CASSYQGKAFF.

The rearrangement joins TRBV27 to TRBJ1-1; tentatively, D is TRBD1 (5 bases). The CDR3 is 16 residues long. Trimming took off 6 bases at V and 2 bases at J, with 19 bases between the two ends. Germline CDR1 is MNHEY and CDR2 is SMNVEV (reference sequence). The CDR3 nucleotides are TGTGCCAGCAGGGGCATCACCGGGACTCCCAACACTGAAGCTTTCTTT. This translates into CASRGITGTPNTEAFF.

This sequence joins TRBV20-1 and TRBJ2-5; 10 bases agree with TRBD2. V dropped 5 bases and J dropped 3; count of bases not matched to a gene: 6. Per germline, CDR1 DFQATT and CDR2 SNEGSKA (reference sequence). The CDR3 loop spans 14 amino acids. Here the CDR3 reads CSAGGLAREETQYF. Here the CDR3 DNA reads TGCAGTGCTGGGGGACTAGCGAGAGAAGAGACCCAGTACTTC.

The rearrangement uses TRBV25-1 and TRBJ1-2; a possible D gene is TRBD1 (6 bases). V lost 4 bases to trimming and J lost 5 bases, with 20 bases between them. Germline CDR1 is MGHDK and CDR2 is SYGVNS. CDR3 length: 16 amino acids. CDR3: CASSASARGAHYGYTF. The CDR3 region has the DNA TGTGCCAGCAGTGCCTCAGCGAGGGGGGCTCATTATGGCTACACCTTC.

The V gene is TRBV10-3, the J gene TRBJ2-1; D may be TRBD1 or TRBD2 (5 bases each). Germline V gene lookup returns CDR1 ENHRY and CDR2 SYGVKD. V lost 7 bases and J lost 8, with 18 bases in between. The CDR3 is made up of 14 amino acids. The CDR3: CAIKGSFLVDEQFF. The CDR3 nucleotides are TGTGCCATCAAGGGGAGTTTCTTGGTTGATGAGCAGTTCTTC.

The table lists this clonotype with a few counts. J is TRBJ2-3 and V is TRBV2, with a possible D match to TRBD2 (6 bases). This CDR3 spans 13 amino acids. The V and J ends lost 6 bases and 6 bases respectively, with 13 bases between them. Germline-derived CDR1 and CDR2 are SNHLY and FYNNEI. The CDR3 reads CASREGLIDTQYF. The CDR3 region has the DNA TGTGCCAGCAGGGAGGGGCTCATCGATACGCAGTATTTT.

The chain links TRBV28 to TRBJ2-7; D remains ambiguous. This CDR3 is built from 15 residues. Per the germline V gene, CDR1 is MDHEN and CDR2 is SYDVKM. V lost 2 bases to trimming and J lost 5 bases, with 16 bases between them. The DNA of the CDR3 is TGTGCCAGCAGTTTACATCAGTCAGGCCTCGACGAGCAGTACTTC. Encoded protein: CASSLHQSGLDEQYF.

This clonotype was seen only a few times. Written as DNA, the CDR3 is TGTGCCAGCAGTTACGAAAACGCAATAGCCGGGGAGCTGTTTTTT. It is translated as CASSYENAIAGELFF. V is TRBV6-5 and J is TRBJ2-2; D gene ambiguous. V shed 2 bases and J shed 6 bases, with 13 bases lying between them. Germline V gene sequence: CDR1 MNHEY, CDR2 SVGAGI. This CDR3 region has 15 residues.

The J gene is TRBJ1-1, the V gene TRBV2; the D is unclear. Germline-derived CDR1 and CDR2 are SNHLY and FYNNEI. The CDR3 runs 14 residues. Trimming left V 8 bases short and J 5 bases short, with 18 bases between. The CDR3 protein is CASEKDRFETEAFF. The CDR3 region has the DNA TGTGCCAGCGAAAAAGACCGGTTTGAGACTGAAGCTTTCTTT. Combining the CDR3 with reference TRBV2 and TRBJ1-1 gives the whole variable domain EPEVTQTPSHQVTQMGQEVILRCVPISNHLYFYWYRQILGQKVEFLVSFYNNEISEKSEIFDDQFSVERPDGSNFTLKIRSTKLEDSAMYFCASEKDRFETEAFFGQGTRLTVV.

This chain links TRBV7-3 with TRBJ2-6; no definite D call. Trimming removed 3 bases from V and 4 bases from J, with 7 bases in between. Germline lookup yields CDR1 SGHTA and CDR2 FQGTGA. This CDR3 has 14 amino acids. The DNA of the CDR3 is TGTGCCAGCAGCTTCGCACCGGGGGCCAACGTCCTGACTTTC. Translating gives CASSFAPGANVLTF.

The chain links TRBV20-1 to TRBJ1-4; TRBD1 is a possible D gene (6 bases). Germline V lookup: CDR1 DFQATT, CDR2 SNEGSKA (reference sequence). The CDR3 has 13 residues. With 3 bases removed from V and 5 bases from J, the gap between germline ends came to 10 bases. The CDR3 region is CSASRQENEKLFF. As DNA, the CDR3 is TGCAGTGCTAGTAGACAGGAGAATGAAAAACTGTTTTTT.

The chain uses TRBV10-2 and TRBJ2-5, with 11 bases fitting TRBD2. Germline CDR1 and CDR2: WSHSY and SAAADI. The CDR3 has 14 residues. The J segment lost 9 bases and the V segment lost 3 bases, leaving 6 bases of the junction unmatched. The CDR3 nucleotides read TGCGCCAGCAGTGATCTAGCGGGAGGTGAGGCCCAGTACTTC. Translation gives CASSDLAGGEAQYF.

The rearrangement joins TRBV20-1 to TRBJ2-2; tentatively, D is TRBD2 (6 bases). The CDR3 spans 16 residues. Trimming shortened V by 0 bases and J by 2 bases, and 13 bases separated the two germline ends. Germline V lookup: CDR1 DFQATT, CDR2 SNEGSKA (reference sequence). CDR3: CSAREAGGANTGELFF. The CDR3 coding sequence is TGCAGTGCTAGAGAAGCGGGCGGGGCAAACACCGGGGAGCTGTTTTTT.

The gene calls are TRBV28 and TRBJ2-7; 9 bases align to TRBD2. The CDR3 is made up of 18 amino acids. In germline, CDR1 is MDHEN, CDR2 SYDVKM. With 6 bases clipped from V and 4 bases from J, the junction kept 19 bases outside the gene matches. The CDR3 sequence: CASSGTEGGYSGSYEQYF. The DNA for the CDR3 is TGTGCCAGCAGCGGGACGGAGGGGGGTTATAGCGGGAGTTACGAGCAGTACTTC.

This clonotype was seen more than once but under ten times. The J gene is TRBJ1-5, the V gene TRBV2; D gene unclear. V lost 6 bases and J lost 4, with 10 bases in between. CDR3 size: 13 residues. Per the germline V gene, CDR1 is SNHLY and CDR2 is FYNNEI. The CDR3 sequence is CASRTNINQPQHF. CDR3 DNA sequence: TGTGCCAGCAGGACCAATATAAATCAGCCCCAGCATTTT.

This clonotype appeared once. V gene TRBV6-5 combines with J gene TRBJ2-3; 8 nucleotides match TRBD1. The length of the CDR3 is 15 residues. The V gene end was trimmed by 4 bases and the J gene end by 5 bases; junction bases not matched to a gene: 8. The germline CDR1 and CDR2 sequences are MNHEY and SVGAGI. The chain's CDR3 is CASSLTGGPVDTQYF. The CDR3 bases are TGTGCCAGCAGTTTAACAGGGGGTCCGGTAGATACGCAGTATTTT.

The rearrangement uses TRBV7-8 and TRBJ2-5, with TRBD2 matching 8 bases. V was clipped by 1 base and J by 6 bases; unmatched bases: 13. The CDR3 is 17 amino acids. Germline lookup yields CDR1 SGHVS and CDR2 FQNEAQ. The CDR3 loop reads CASSLGFIGRASKTQYF. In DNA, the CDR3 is TGTGCCAGCAGCTTAGGCTTTATCGGGAGGGCCTCTAAGACCCAGTACTTC.

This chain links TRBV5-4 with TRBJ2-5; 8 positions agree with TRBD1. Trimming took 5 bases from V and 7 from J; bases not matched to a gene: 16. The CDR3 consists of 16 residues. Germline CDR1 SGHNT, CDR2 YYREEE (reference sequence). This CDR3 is CASRAAPTGVLATQYF. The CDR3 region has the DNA TGTGCCAGCAGAGCCGCTCCGACAGGGGTCCTCGCGACCCAGTACTTC.

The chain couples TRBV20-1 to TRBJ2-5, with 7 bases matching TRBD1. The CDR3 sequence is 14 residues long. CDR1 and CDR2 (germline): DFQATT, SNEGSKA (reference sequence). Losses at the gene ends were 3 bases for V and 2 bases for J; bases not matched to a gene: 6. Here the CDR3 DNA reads TGCAGTGCTAGGACAGGGAATGCACAAGAGACCCAGTACTTC. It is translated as CSARTGNAQETQYF.

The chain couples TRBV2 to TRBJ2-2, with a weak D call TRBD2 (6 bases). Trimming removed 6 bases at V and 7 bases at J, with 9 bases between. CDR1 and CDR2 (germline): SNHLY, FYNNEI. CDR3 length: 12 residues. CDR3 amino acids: CASRRLGGELFF. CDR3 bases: TGTGCCAGCAGGAGACTAGGCGGGGAGCTGTTTTTT.

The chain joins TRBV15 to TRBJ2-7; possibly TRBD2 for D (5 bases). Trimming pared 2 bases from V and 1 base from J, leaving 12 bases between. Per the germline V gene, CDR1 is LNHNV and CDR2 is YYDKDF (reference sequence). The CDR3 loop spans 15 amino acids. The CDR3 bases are TGTGCCACCAGCAGAAGTGTCGGCGGGTCCTACGAGCAGTACTTC. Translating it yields CATSRSVGGSYEQYF.

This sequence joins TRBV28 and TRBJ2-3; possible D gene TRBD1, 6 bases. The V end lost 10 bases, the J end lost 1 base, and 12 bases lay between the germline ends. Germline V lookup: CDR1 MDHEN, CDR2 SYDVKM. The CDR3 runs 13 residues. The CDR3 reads CATRDTRTDTQYF. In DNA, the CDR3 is TGTGCCACACGGGACACTCGCACAGATACGCAGTATTTT.

The CDR3 coding sequence is TGTGCCAGCAGTTTTAGCGTGGATCAGCCCCAGCATTTT. As protein: CASSFSVDQPQHF. The V gene is TRBV12-3 or TRBV12-4, the J gene TRBJ1-5; no clear D. The ends were cut back, 3 bases at V and 5 bases at J, with 8 bases in the middle. The CDR3 contains 13 residues.

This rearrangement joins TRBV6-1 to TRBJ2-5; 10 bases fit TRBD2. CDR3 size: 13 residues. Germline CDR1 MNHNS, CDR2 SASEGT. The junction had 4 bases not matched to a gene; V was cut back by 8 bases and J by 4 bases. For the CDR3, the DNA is TGTGCCAGCCACCCTAGCGGGAGAGAGACCCAGTACTTC. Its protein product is CASHPSGRETQYF.

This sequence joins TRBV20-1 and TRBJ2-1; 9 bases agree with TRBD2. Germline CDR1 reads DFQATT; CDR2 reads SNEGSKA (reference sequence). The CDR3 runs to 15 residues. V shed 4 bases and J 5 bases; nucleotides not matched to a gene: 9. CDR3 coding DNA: TGCAGTGCTACCCGTAGCGGGAGACCGAACAATGAGCAGTTCTTC. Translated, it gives CSATRSGRPNNEQFF.

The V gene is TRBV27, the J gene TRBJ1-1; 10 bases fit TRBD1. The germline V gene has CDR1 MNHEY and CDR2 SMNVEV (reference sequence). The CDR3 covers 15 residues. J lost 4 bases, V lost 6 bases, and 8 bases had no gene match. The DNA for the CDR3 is TGTGCCAGCAGGTTAGACAGGGGGCGCGTCACTGAAGCTTTCTTT. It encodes CASRLDRGRVTEAFF.